These 6 T cell receptor beta chains share one sample of origin, sequenced in a study of cytomegalovirus exposure and HLA in healthy donors. 13 Jbeta primers and 60 Vbeta primers were used for the PCR. The data were produced by immunoSEQ multiplex PCR, yet TCRdb's version contains in-frame clones alone and is incomplete. The table includes around 88,000 clones, 78% detected once. Sequenced input: PBMCs. These receptors were obtained from a woman between 40 and 55 years old in good health and CMV-seropositive.

A few counts support this clone. The chain couples TRBV7-6 to TRBJ2-5, with a possible D match to TRBD2 (5 bases). The CDR3 loop spans 14 amino acids. Trimming pared 4 bases from V and 2 bases from J, leaving 11 bases between. Germline V gives CDR1 SGHVS, CDR2 FNYEAQ. The CDR3 sequence is CASSWGASQETQYF. CDR3 coding DNA: TGTGCCAGCAGCTGGGGAGCTTCTCAAGAGACCCAGTACTTC.

The gene calls are TRBV7-9 and TRBJ2-5, with 11 bases matching TRBD2. The CDR3 runs to 15 residues. The germline V gene encodes CDR1 SEHNR and CDR2 FQNEAQ (reference sequence). V was clipped by 5 bases and J by 3 bases; unmatched bases: 5. CDR3 sequence: CASSTGTSGKETQYF. For the CDR3, the DNA is TGTGCCAGCAGCACCGGGACTAGCGGAAAAGAGACCCAGTACTTC.

This clone was observed a few times. The CDR3 spells CASSLQTDTQYF. DNA of the CDR3: TGTGCCAGCAGTTTACAGACAGATACGCAGTATTTT. V gene TRBV28 combines with J gene TRBJ2-3; D is uncertain. V was cut by 2 bases and J by 3 bases, with 3 bases left in between. The germline gives CDR1 MDHEN, CDR2 SYDVKM. This CDR3 region has 12 residues.

The chain has TRBV5-1 and TRBJ2-3; D gene uncertain. Germline loops: CDR1 SGHRS, CDR2 YFSETQ. Between the trimmed V and J ends, which lost 0 bases and 4 bases, there was a span of 9 bases. The CDR3 extends over 14 amino acids. The CDR3 DNA follows: TGCGCCAGCAGCTTGGCCAGATTCGCAGATACGCAGTATTTT. Amino acids: CASSLARFADTQYF. The variable domain in full, with the rest retrieved from reference TRBV5-1 and TRBJ2-3, is KAGVTQTPRYLIKTRGQQVTLSCSPISGHRSVSWYQQTPGQGLQFLFEYFSETQRNKGNFPGRFSGRQFSNSRSEMNVSTLELGDSALYLCASSLARFADTQYFGPGTRLTVL.

In DNA, the CDR3 is TGTGCCAGCAGTGAGGGGGCCCATGAGCAGTTCTTC. It translates to CASSEGAHEQFF. The chain employs TRBV2 and TRBJ2-1; TRBD1 might be the D (6 bases). The germline V gene has CDR1 SNHLY and CDR2 FYNNEI. This CDR3 is built from 12 residues. Trimming left V 3 bases short and J 8 bases short, with 8 bases between.

The CDR3 reads CATSRDKSSYNSPLHF. CDR3 nucleotide sequence: TGTGCCACCAGCAGAGACAAGAGCTCCTATAATTCACCCCTCCACTTT. The V and J genes are TRBV15 and TRBJ1-6, with unresolved D. Germline CDR1 reads LNHNV; CDR2 reads YYDKDF (reference sequence). Trimming stripped 0 bases from V and 0 bases from J, with 6 bases between. The CDR3 has 16 amino acids.